This TCR beta chain derives from a study of blood T cell repertoires in COVID-19. In the study overall: Both acute and convalescent COVID-19 samples were obtained from the United States, Italy and Spain. Nucleic acid was either cDNA or gDNA, and it came from T cells, B-cell-depleted T cells, or PBMCs.

Germline V gene lookup returns CDR1 LNHNV and CDR2 YYDKDF (reference sequence). The CDR3 is made up of 15 amino acids. Trimming took off 0 bases at V and 2 bases at J, with 10 bases between the two ends. Original analysis: Quantification of nucleated cells was approximated via reference gene primer amplification. Libraries were prepared by immunoSEQ multiplex PCR; TCRdb keeps only in-frame clonotypes and omits some of them. The D gene and trimming were derived from the DNA, and the V and J assignments and clone size from that table. The table lists roughly 93,000 clones, roughly 87% of them singletons.

The specimen sequenced was peripheral blood. This TCR derives from a man aged 45-65 years with acute or convalescent COVID-19. The chain couples TRBV15 to TRBJ1-2, with D tentatively TRBD1 (5 bases). CDR3 region: CATSREARTNYGYTF. CDR3 in DNA: TGTGCCACCAGCAGAGAAGCCAGGACAAACTATGGCTACACCTTC.